The rows below give T cell receptor beta chains drawn from one sample of a study of early T cells in non-severe SARS-CoV-2 infection. TCRdb used MiXCR to reprocess the 5' RACE reads, holding one entry per CDR3 protein. The data show 80,000 to 95,000 distinct CDR3 sequences, with around 13% seen just once and around 1.5% held by the top ten. Sequencing was performed on whole blood. The origin of the receptors is an adult who was a healthcare worker with PCR-confirmed SARS-CoV-2 infection or an uninfected control (not recorded which). Both conserved end residues are part of each CDR3. The D gene is left open where the match is weak. Clone sizes are given selectively: once, few, many, or a class where the clone is expanded.

d_call: .; clone_size: .; v_call: TRBV5-1; j_call: TRBJ2-7; cdr3_nt: TGCGCCAGCAGCTTGGCAGCCTCCTACGAGCAGTACTTC; cdr3_aa: CASSLAASYEQYF
d_call: .; clone_size: .; v_call: TRBV6-1; j_call: TRBJ1-4; cdr3_nt: TGTGCCAGCAGACAGGGTGAGGGAAAACTGTTTTTT; cdr3_aa: CASRQGEGKLFF
d_call: TRBD2; clone_size: few; v_call: TRBV12-3/TRBV12-4; j_call: TRBJ2-5; cdr3_nt: TGTGCCAGCAGTAGCGGGGGGAGGTACCAAGAGACCCAGTACTTC; cdr3_aa: CASSSGGRYQETQYF
d_call: .; clone_size: many; v_call: TRBV20-1; j_call: TRBJ2-2; cdr3_nt: TGCAGTGCTAGGCCGCCGACTCCCGCGAACACCGGGGAGCTGTTTTTT; cdr3_aa: CSARPPTPANTGELFF
d_call: .; clone_size: many; v_call: TRBV20-1; j_call: TRBJ2-3; cdr3_nt: TGCAGTGCTCTCGGGGGGCAGCTCACAGATACGCAGTATTTT; cdr3_aa: CSALGGQLTDTQYF
d_call: .; clone_size: many; v_call: TRBV29-1; j_call: TRBJ2-3; cdr3_nt: TGCAGCGCGGGGGTGGATACGCAGTATTTT; cdr3_aa: CSAGVDTQYF
d_call: .; clone_size: .; v_call: TRBV29-1; j_call: TRBJ1-1; cdr3_nt: TGCAGCGTTTACAGGGTTGAGGGCACTGAAGCTTTCTTT; cdr3_aa: CSVYRVEGTEAFF
d_call: .; clone_size: .; v_call: TRBV19; j_call: TRBJ1-1; cdr3_nt: TGTGCCAGTAGGCATCCAGGGAACACTGAAGCTTTCTTT; cdr3_aa: CASRHPGNTEAFF
d_call: TRBD1; clone_size: many; v_call: TRBV20-1; j_call: TRBJ2-1; cdr3_nt: TGCAGTGCAGACCCGACAGGGCTCGATGAGCAGTTCTTC; cdr3_aa: CSADPTGLDEQFF
d_call: .; clone_size: many; v_call: TRBV29-1; j_call: TRBJ2-1; cdr3_nt: TGCAGCGTTGAATATGTGTACTCCTACAATGAGCAGTTCTTC; cdr3_aa: CSVEYVYSYNEQFF
d_call: .; clone_size: .; v_call: TRBV6-1; j_call: TRBJ1-2; cdr3_nt: TGTGCCAGCAGTGAAGAGCGGGGGGCTTGGCGAGGCTACACCTTC; cdr3_aa: CASSEERGAWRGYTF
d_call: .; clone_size: few; v_call: TRBV20-1; j_call: TRBJ1-1; cdr3_nt: TGCAGTGCTAGACGTGGGGGATACACTGAAGCTTTCTTT; cdr3_aa: CSARRGGYTEAFF
d_call: .; clone_size: many; v_call: TRBV12-3/TRBV12-4; j_call: TRBJ1-1; cdr3_nt: TGTGCCAGCACCCTCTGGGGGAGGGGCTTGAACACTGAAGCTTTCTTT; cdr3_aa: CASTLWGRGLNTEAFF
d_call: .; clone_size: few; v_call: TRBV9; j_call: TRBJ2-2; cdr3_nt: TGTGCCAGCAGAATTCTAAAATACTACACCGGGGAGCTGTTTTTT; cdr3_aa: CASRILKYYTGELFF
d_call: TRBD1; clone_size: few; v_call: TRBV29-1; j_call: TRBJ2-3; cdr3_nt: TGCAGCGGGAGACAGGGAGGCACAGATACGCAGTATTTT; cdr3_aa: CSGRQGGTDTQYF
d_call: TRBD1; clone_size: few; v_call: TRBV20-1; j_call: TRBJ2-7; cdr3_nt: TGCAGTGCTCGGGGACAGGGTTACAACGAGCAGTACTTC; cdr3_aa: CSARGQGYNEQYF
d_call: .; clone_size: .; v_call: TRBV3-1; j_call: TRBJ1-4; cdr3_nt: TGTGCCAGCAGCCAAGAAGGGGGAGTGGACGAAAAACTGTTTTTT; cdr3_aa: CASSQEGGVDEKLFF
d_call: .; clone_size: many; v_call: TRBV30; j_call: TRBJ1-1; cdr3_nt: TGTGCCTGGATCTTACCCCCTGGAGACGAAGCTTTCTTT; cdr3_aa: CAWILPPGDEAFF
d_call: .; clone_size: .; v_call: TRBV29-1; j_call: TRBJ2-1; cdr3_nt: TGCAGCACGTCTGAGCAGTTCTTC; cdr3_aa: CSTSEQFF
d_call: TRBD1; clone_size: .; v_call: TRBV7-2; j_call: TRBJ2-6; cdr3_nt: TGTGCCAGCAGCGAGGGACAGGGGTCTGCTGGGGCCAACGTCCTGACTTTC; cdr3_aa: CASSEGQGSAGANVLTF
d_call: .; clone_size: few; v_call: TRBV9; j_call: TRBJ2-3; cdr3_nt: TGTGCCAGCAGCGTAGATCCGGGGCGAAGCACAGATACGCAGTATTTT; cdr3_aa: CASSVDPGRSTDTQYF
d_call: TRBD1; clone_size: many; v_call: TRBV12-3/TRBV12-4; j_call: TRBJ2-5; cdr3_nt: TGTGCCAGCAGTTTAGAGGGGACAGGGCGCCAAGAGACCCAGTACTTC; cdr3_aa: CASSLEGTGRQETQYF
d_call: .; clone_size: few; v_call: TRBV7-2; j_call: TRBJ2-2; cdr3_nt: TGTGCCAGCAGCTGGGATCCCAACACCGGGGAGCTGTTTTTT; cdr3_aa: CASSWDPNTGELFF
d_call: .; clone_size: many; v_call: TRBV9; j_call: TRBJ1-2; cdr3_nt: TGTGCCAGCAGCGCCAATCCGACAGCGTTTAACTATGGCTACACCTTC; cdr3_aa: CASSANPTAFNYGYTF
d_call: TRBD2; clone_size: .; v_call: TRBV5-1; j_call: TRBJ2-1; cdr3_nt: TGCGCCAGCAGTAGCGGGGGATACAATGAGCAGTTCTTC; cdr3_aa: CASSSGGYNEQFF
d_call: TRBD2; clone_size: many; v_call: TRBV20-1; j_call: TRBJ2-3; cdr3_nt: TGCAGTGCTAGAGGAACTAGCGGGGGCACAGATACGCAGTATTTT; cdr3_aa: CSARGTSGGTDTQYF
d_call: .; clone_size: many; v_call: TRBV11-2; j_call: TRBJ2-5; cdr3_nt: TGTGCCAGCAGCTTAGACCCATATGGCAACCAAGAGACCCAGTACTTC; cdr3_aa: CASSLDPYGNQETQYF
d_call: .; clone_size: .; v_call: TRBV2; j_call: TRBJ1-1; cdr3_nt: TGTGGGTCTAACATGGGGGTCCCTAACACTGAAGCTTTCTTT; cdr3_aa: CGSNMGVPNTEAFF
d_call: TRBD1; clone_size: .; v_call: TRBV7-9; j_call: TRBJ2-5; cdr3_nt: TGTGCCAGCAGCTTAAGGGGGCAGTTTCAAGAGACCCAGTACTTC; cdr3_aa: CASSLRGQFQETQYF
d_call: TRBD2; clone_size: .; v_call: TRBV29-1; j_call: TRBJ2-1; cdr3_nt: TGCAGCGTTGAAAGCGGGGCCGAGCAGTTCTTC; cdr3_aa: CSVESGAEQFF
d_call: TRBD1; clone_size: few; v_call: TRBV5-5; j_call: TRBJ2-2; cdr3_nt: TGTGCCAGCAGCTTGGCCTGGGACAGCAGGGAGCTGTTTTTT; cdr3_aa: CASSLAWDSRELFF
d_call: .; clone_size: many; v_call: TRBV12-3/TRBV12-4; j_call: TRBJ1-2; cdr3_nt: TGTGCCAGCAGTTTGAAGGGGTATGGCTACACCTTC; cdr3_aa: CASSLKGYGYTF
d_call: TRBD1; clone_size: many; v_call: TRBV11-2; j_call: TRBJ1-4; cdr3_nt: TGTGCCAGCAGCTTAGTCCCCCCGGGACAGGGAGGTGAAAAACTGTTTTTT; cdr3_aa: CASSLVPPGQGGEKLFF
d_call: .; clone_size: .; v_call: TRBV25-1; j_call: TRBJ2-1; cdr3_nt: TGTGCCAGCAGTGAGGCGGGGTCGGATGAGCAGTTCTTC; cdr3_aa: CASSEAGSDEQFF
d_call: .; clone_size: .; v_call: TRBV20-1; j_call: TRBJ1-2; cdr3_nt: TGCAGTGCCATCTCGGACGTCCTCTATGGCTACACCTTC; cdr3_aa: CSAISDVLYGYTF
d_call: TRBD1; clone_size: many; v_call: TRBV20-1; j_call: TRBJ1-1; cdr3_nt: TGCAGTGCTCAATTGGGCACCATCACAGGGGCGAGGGAAGCTTTCTTT; cdr3_aa: CSAQLGTITGAREAFF
d_call: TRBD1; clone_size: few; v_call: TRBV20-1; j_call: TRBJ2-7; cdr3_nt: TGCAGTGCTGCGCGGGGACAGGGGGTAAACTCCTACGAGCAGTACTTC; cdr3_aa: CSAARGQGVNSYEQYF
d_call: .; clone_size: .; v_call: TRBV19; j_call: TRBJ1-6; cdr3_nt: TGTGCCAGTACGAGGGCAGGGGATTCACCCCTCCACTTT; cdr3_aa: CASTRAGDSPLHF
d_call: .; clone_size: .; v_call: TRBV9; j_call: TRBJ1-1; cdr3_nt: TGTGCCAGCAGCCGTAGGGCGGAAATGAACACTGAAGCTTTCTTT; cdr3_aa: CASSRRAEMNTEAFF
d_call: TRBD2; clone_size: many; v_call: TRBV11-2; j_call: TRBJ2-5; cdr3_nt: TGTGCCAGCAGCTTAGTTACTGGCGGGGGGGCCTCAGAGACCCAGTACTTC; cdr3_aa: CASSLVTGGGASETQYF
d_call: TRBD2; clone_size: .; v_call: TRBV9; j_call: TRBJ2-1; cdr3_nt: TGTGCCAGCAGCGTAGGGACTAGCGGGGGGACCTCCTACAATGAGCAGTTCTTC; cdr3_aa: CASSVGTSGGTSYNEQFF
d_call: TRBD2; clone_size: many; v_call: TRBV29-1; j_call: TRBJ2-5; cdr3_nt: TGCAGCGTACCAGAGCGGGGCCAAGAGACCCAGTACTTC; cdr3_aa: CSVPERGQETQYF
d_call: TRBD2; clone_size: many; v_call: TRBV29-1; j_call: TRBJ2-5; cdr3_nt: TGCAGCGCCCATCCAGCGGGGCAAGAGACCCAGTACTTC; cdr3_aa: CSAHPAGQETQYF
d_call: .; clone_size: .; v_call: TRBV6-6; j_call: TRBJ2-3; cdr3_nt: TGTGCCAGCACTTACCCACGGGGGGCTAGCACAGATACGCAGTATTTT; cdr3_aa: CASTYPRGASTDTQYF
d_call: .; clone_size: .; v_call: TRBV5-1; j_call: TRBJ1-4; cdr3_nt: TGCGCCAGCAGCTTGGGAACAGGGACTAATGAAAAACTGTTTTTT; cdr3_aa: CASSLGTGTNEKLFF
d_call: .; clone_size: .; v_call: TRBV12-3/TRBV12-4; j_call: TRBJ1-1; cdr3_nt: TGTGCCAGCAGTTTGTGGGCAGGGATTGAAGCTTTCTTT; cdr3_aa: CASSLWAGIEAFF
d_call: TRBD1; clone_size: few; v_call: TRBV7-3; j_call: TRBJ1-2; cdr3_nt: TGTGCCAGCAGCTCCGGGACAGGCGATGGCTACACCTTC; cdr3_aa: CASSSGTGDGYTF
d_call: .; clone_size: .; v_call: TRBV12-3/TRBV12-4; j_call: TRBJ1-4; cdr3_nt: TGTGCCAGCAGTCCCCGGCGGTACGAAAAACTGTTTTTT; cdr3_aa: CASSPRRYEKLFF
d_call: .; clone_size: .; v_call: TRBV19; j_call: TRBJ1-2; cdr3_nt: TGTGCCAGTCGTCCCATCGGGGCTATCTATGGCTACACCTTC; cdr3_aa: CASRPIGAIYGYTF
d_call: .; clone_size: few; v_call: TRBV3-1; j_call: TRBJ2-2; cdr3_nt: TGTGCCAGCAGCCAAGGGACAGCGAACACCGGGGAGCTGTTTTTT; cdr3_aa: CASSQGTANTGELFF
d_call: .; clone_size: few; v_call: TRBV29-1; j_call: TRBJ1-2; cdr3_nt: TGCAGCGTTGGAGGGCGCGGGAGCGGAGGCTATGGCTACACCTTC; cdr3_aa: CSVGGRGSGGYGYTF
d_call: .; clone_size: .; v_call: TRBV5-8; j_call: TRBJ1-1; cdr3_nt: TGTGCCAGCAGCTTCACCCAACCTGAAGCTTTCTTT; cdr3_aa: CASSFTQPEAFF
d_call: TRBD1; clone_size: many; v_call: TRBV6-5; j_call: TRBJ2-2; cdr3_nt: TGTGCCAGCAGTTACGTGGGACAGGGCGTTGGAGTCACCGGGGAGCTGTTTTTT; cdr3_aa: CASSYVGQGVGVTGELFF